The next 7 T cell receptor beta chains were all read from a single sample in a study of Graves' ophthalmopathy and Graves' hyperthyroidism. The authors amplified TCR beta CDR3 regions from RNA transcripts. The first-round RT-PCR employed HTBI primers together with the Qiagen OneStep RT-PCR kit. A multiplex PCR was then performed as the second round. TCRdb re-derived calls from the multiplex PCR reads in MiXCR, one entry per CDR3 protein. The sample has over 500,000 distinct CDR3 sequences; over 20% are singletons. Material: peripheral blood. These receptor sequences come from a woman younger than 30 with stable Graves' hyperthyroidism. Some clones in this sample may be carry-over from other donors' samples.

This clonotype was seen ten or more times. The V call is TRBV3-1, the J call TRBJ2-7; 8 nucleotides line up with TRBD2. From germline, CDR1 is LGHDT and CDR2 YNNKEL (reference sequence). J was trimmed by 2 bases and V by 6 bases; bases with no gene match: 6. The CDR3 loop spans 14 amino acids. In nucleotides, the CDR3 is TGTGCCAGCAGGCGAGCGGGAGCGGCCTACGAGCAGTACTTC. This encodes CASRRAGAAYEQYF.

This clonotype was seen more than once but under ten times. This chain connects TRBV6-1 to TRBJ2-3; D gene uncertain. Trimming removed 1 base from V and 9 bases from J, with 11 bases in between. Germline loops: CDR1 MNHNS, CDR2 SASEGT. The CDR3 has 13 amino acids. In nucleotides, the CDR3 is TGTGCCAGCAGTGAAGTCCTCCAGCGAACGCAGTATTTT. It translates to CASSEVLQRTQYF.

Ten or more counts support this clonotype. The J gene is TRBJ2-2, the V gene TRBV28; D gene ambiguous. V gave up 5 bases and J gave up 1 base, with 11 bases separating them. Germline CDR1 is MDHEN and CDR2 is SYDVKM. CDR3 size: 15 residues. The CDR3 loop reads CASSLLTGNTGELFF. In nucleotides, the CDR3 is TGTGCCAGCAGTCTACTTACTGGGAACACCGGGGAGCTGTTTTTT. The variable domain in full, with the rest retrieved from reference TRBV28 and TRBJ2-2, is DVKVTQSSRYLVKRTGEKVFLECVQDMDHENMFWYRQDPGLGLRLIYFSYDVKMKEKGDIPEGYSVSREKKERFSLILESASTNQTSMYLCASSLLTGNTGELFFGEGSRLTVL.

The rearrangement uses TRBV11-1 and TRBJ1-2; possibly TRBD1 for D (6 bases). This CDR3 spans 17 amino acids. In germline, CDR1 is SGHAT, CDR2 FQDESV (reference sequence). V was trimmed by 5 bases and J by 4 bases, leaving 23 bases between them. CDR3 nucleotides: TGTGCCAGCAGCAAAGGGGGAGGGGACCCCCGGTTCTATGGCTACACCTTC. Residues: CASSKGGGDPRFYGYTF.

This clonotype was seen many times. This chain uses TRBV7-8 with TRBJ2-2; tentative D call: TRBD2 (6 bases). The germline V gene encodes CDR1 SGHVS and CDR2 FQNEAQ. The CDR3 is 14 residues long. V was cut by 6 bases and J by 1 base, with 9 bases left in between. CDR3 loop: CASRERVNTGELFF. The CDR3 bases are TGTGCCAGCAGGGAGCGGGTGAACACCGGGGAGCTGTTTTTT. The variable domain in full, with the rest retrieved from reference TRBV7-8 and TRBJ2-2, is GAGVSQSPRYKVAKRGQDVALRCDPISGHVSLFWYQQALGQGPEFLTYFQNEAQLDKSGLPSDRFFAERPEGSVSTLKIQRTQQEDSAVYLCASRERVNTGELFFGEGSRLTVL.

V and J are TRBV28 and TRBJ2-7, with a tentative D call TRBD2 (5 bases). The ends were cut back, 7 bases at V and 9 bases at J, with 19 bases in the middle. CDR1 is MDHEN, CDR2 SYDVKM, per germline. The CDR3 covers 13 residues. CDR3 DNA sequence: TGTGCCAGCACGGACTCACTCCTACGAGCGCAGTACTTC. This encodes CASTDSLLRAQYF.

This clonotype showed up many times. The chain employs TRBV20-1 and TRBJ1-2; D not resolved. The CDR3 contains 11 residues. The V and J ends lost 1 base and 5 bases respectively, with 5 bases between them. In germline, CDR1 is DFQATT, CDR2 SNEGSKA (reference sequence). The CDR3 loop reads CSARVAYGYTF. In DNA form, the CDR3 reads TGCAGTGCTAGAGTAGCTTATGGCTACACCTTC.